Listed below are T cell receptor beta chains from one sample, sequenced in a study of blood T cell repertoires in COVID-19. Sequenced by immunoSEQ multiplex PCR; TCRdb stores in-frame clones only, minus some. The sample gives some 340,000 clones, more than 85% of which show up once; about 4.2% is in the top ten. Sequencing input: PBMCs or T cells enriched from blood (not recorded which). Source of these receptors: a young woman who had been exposed to COVID-19. Both conserved end residues are part of each CDR3. A D gene is named only where the DNA matches it firmly. Clone size is stated in some rows and not others, as once, few, many or a class when expanded.

clone_size,cdr3_length,j_call,d_call,v_call,cdr3_nt,cdr3_aa
.,15,TRBJ2-7,.,TRBV6-5,TGTGCCAGCTCCGCCTCCCGTGACAGTACCTACGAGCAGTACTTC,CASSASRDSTYEQYF
.,13,TRBJ2-3,.,TRBV2,TGTGCCAGCTCCCAAGCAAGCACAGATACGCAGTATTTT,CASSQASTDTQYF
.,14,TRBJ2-3,.,TRBV27,TGTGCCAGCCGCACTTTCGGGCGGGGAGATACGCAGTATTTT,CASRTFGRGDTQYF
.,13,TRBJ1-5,.,TRBV19,TGTGCCAGTAGACTAGAATTAAATCAGCCCCAGCATTTT,CASRLELNQPQHF
.,16,TRBJ2-7,.,TRBV9,TGTGCCAGCAGCGTAGGAGTCGGGCAGGGGTCCTACGAGCAGTACTTC,CASSVGVGQGSYEQYF
.,12,TRBJ2-7,.,TRBV28,TGTGCCAGCAGTAGGCCCAGCGGGCAGCAGTACTTC,CASSRPSGQQYF
.,12,TRBJ1-5,.,TRBV14,TGTGCCAGCAGCCTCCCTAATCAGCCCCAGCATTTT,CASSLPNQPQHF
.,16,TRBJ1-6,.,TRBV6-5,TGTGCCAGCAGTTACTCGCCGGCAACTACTAATTCACCCCTCCACTTT,CASSYSPATTNSPLHF
few,15,TRBJ2-1,TRBD2,TRBV9,TGTGCCAGCAGCGTTGTTAGCGGGGAAAACAATGAGCAGTTCTTC,CASSVVSGENNEQFF
.,10,TRBJ1-2,.,TRBV6-6,TGTGCCAGCGGGATGGGGCAGACCTCCTTC,CASGMGQTSF
.,14,TRBJ1-1,.,TRBV10-3,TGTGCCATCAGTGAGTCGCGTGCTAACACTGAAGCTTTCTTT,CAISESRANTEAFF
once,15,TRBJ1-1,TRBD1,TRBV5-1,TGCGCCAGCAGCCCTGGCGGGACAGTGGAAACTGAAGCTTTCTTT,CASSPGGTVETEAFF
.,14,TRBJ1-5,.,TRBV18,TGTGCCAGCTCACCACGGAAGATCGGGCAGCCCCAGCATTTT,CASSPRKIGQPQHF
.,16,TRBJ2-3,TRBD2,TRBV7-2,TGTGCCAGCAGCTCTTGGGCTAGCGGGGGGCCGGATACGCAGTATTTT,CASSSWASGGPDTQYF
.,13,TRBJ1-2,.,TRBV12-3/TRBV12-4,TGTGCCAGCAGTCCCCGACAGGATCGCGGCTACACCTTC,CASSPRQDRGYTF
once,14,TRBJ2-7,TRBD1,TRBV18,TGTGCCAGCTCAGAAAACAGGGGACGCTACGAGCAGTACTTC,CASSENRGRYEQYF
.,12,TRBJ2-1,.,TRBV9,TGTGCCAGCAGCGTAGTGAATGGAGTACTGTTCTTC,CASSVVNGVLFF
.,15,TRBJ2-2,.,TRBV9,TGTGCCAGCAGCTACAGGGTTGGTGTCGCCGGGGAGCTGTTTTTT,CASSYRVGVAGELFF
.,15,TRBJ2-6,.,TRBV18,TGTGCCAGCTCAAAAAACAGGGCCGGGGCCAACGTCCTGACTTTC,CASSKNRAGANVLTF
once,15,TRBJ2-3,TRBD1,TRBV5-5,TGTGCCAGCAGCTGGGACAGGGTCGGCACAGATACGCAGTATTTT,CASSWDRVGTDTQYF
.,17,TRBJ2-3,TRBD2,TRBV6-2/TRBV6-3,TGTGCCAGCAGTTACTCCCCACTAGCGGGGACTGCAGATACGCAGTATTTT,CASSYSPLAGTADTQYF
.,16,TRBJ1-1,TRBD1,TRBV4-1,TGCGCCAGCAACCCCGCCGGGACAGGTCTGAACACTGAAGCTTTCTTT,CASNPAGTGLNTEAFF
.,15,TRBJ2-7,.,TRBV4-1,TGCGCCAGCAGCCAAGCAAGGGGGGGAACCTACGAGCAGTACTTC,CASSQARGGTYEQYF
.,13,TRBJ2-1,.,TRBV9,TGTGCCACCTCCCAGGGCGGGGTAAGTGAGCAGTTCTTC,CATSQGGVSEQFF
.,12,TRBJ1-6,.,TRBV14,TGTGCCAGCACCGAGGGGGGGTCACCCCTCCACTTT,CASTEGGSPLHF
.,15,TRBJ2-4,TRBD1,TRBV3-1/TRBV3-2,TGTGCCAGCAGCCAAGATCCCGGGACAGGTAACATTCAGTACTTC,CASSQDPGTGNIQYF
.,15,TRBJ1-1,TRBD1,TRBV28,TGTGCCAGCACCCAAATGAGACAGGGTAGGCCTGAAGCTTTCTTT,CASTQMRQGRPEAFF
.,16,TRBJ2-7,TRBD2,TRBV7-2,TGTGCCAGCAGCGGGGGACTAGCGGGGGACCCCTACGAGCAGTACTTC,CASSGGLAGDPYEQYF
.,14,TRBJ1-1,.,TRBV10-3,TGTGCCATCAGTGAGTTGGACAAGAACACTGAAGCTTTCTTT,CAISELDKNTEAFF
few,14,TRBJ2-7,.,TRBV20-1,TGCAGTGCTAGTGCATATAGACTTGTCGACGAGCAGTACTTC,CSASAYRLVDEQYF
.,14,TRBJ1-1,.,TRBV27,TGTGCCAGCAGATACGGCGGTTCCAACACTGAAGCTTTCTTT,CASRYGGSNTEAFF
.,18,TRBJ1-2,.,TRBV4-1,TGCGCCAGCAGCCAAGTCCAAGGGGCAGGGGCTGTTTTTTATGGCTACACCTTC,CASSQVQGAGAVFYGYTF
few,15,TRBJ2-7,TRBD1,TRBV7-8,TGTGCCAGCAGCTCTCCGGGACAGGGTCCCTACGAGCAGTACTTC,CASSSPGQGPYEQYF
.,14,TRBJ1-2,.,TRBV7-9,TGTGCCAGCAGCTACAGGACGATTAACTATGGCTACACCTTC,CASSYRTINYGYTF
.,16,TRBJ1-3,.,TRBV24-1,TGTGCCACCAGTGAACCCACAGGGAACTCTGGAAACACCATATATTTT,CATSEPTGNSGNTIYF
.,16,TRBJ1-1,.,TRBV6-6,TGTGCCAGCAGTTACTTTCGGACAGCTGTGAACACTGAAGCTTTCTTT,CASSYFRTAVNTEAFF
.,15,TRBJ1-1,TRBD1,TRBV19,TGTGCCAGTAGTCTATCGGGACAGGGGGACACTGAAGCTTTCTTT,CASSLSGQGDTEAFF
.,14,TRBJ2-4,TRBD1,TRBV2,TGTGCCAGCAGTCCCTGGACAGGTGAAAACATTCAGTACTTC,CASSPWTGENIQYF
.,13,TRBJ1-2,TRBD1,TRBV30,TGTGCCTGGAGTGTACAGGGGGGAAGCGGCTACACCTTC,CAWSVQGGSGYTF